The 23 T cell receptor beta chains listed next were all sequenced from one sample in a study of monozygotic twins with inflammatory bowel disease. From the 5' RACE reads, TCRdb lists one entry per CDR3 protein and no DNA. The sample's table shows some 170,000 distinct CDR3 sequences. Sequencing was carried out using blood. The receptors derive from a human donor with ulcerative colitis or Crohn's disease, or a healthy co-twin of an affected twin (not recorded which).

The V call is TRBV20-1, the J call TRBJ2-3; without DNA, the TCRdb call of TRBD1 cannot be checked. CDR1 and CDR2 from the germline V gene are DFQATT and SNEGSKA (reference sequence). The CDR3 has 18 amino acids. The CDR3 here is CSARDWEGTGGILDTQYF.

This chain links TRBV30 with TRBJ2-1; the D call of TRBD1 rests on TCRdb alone, since no DNA is present to check it. Germline V lookup: CDR1 GTSNPN, CDR2 SVGIG (reference sequence). The CDR3 extends over 18 amino acids. The CDR3 region is CAWTSEAGAFSSYNEQFF.

The chain recombines TRBV3-1 with TRBJ2-1. This CDR3 is built from 15 residues. The germline V gene encodes CDR1 LGHDT and CDR2 YNNKEL (reference sequence). The CDR3 reads CASSPRVKFGNEQFF.

The rearrangement joins TRBV19 to TRBJ1-5. CDR3 size: 16 residues. The germline CDR1 and CDR2 sequences are LNHDA and SQIVND (reference sequence). The CDR3 is CASSIRGSQQDQPQHF. The full variable domain, its missing parts supplied by reference TRBV19 and TRBJ1-5, is DGGITQSPKYLFRKEGQNVTLSCEQNLNHDAMYWYRQDPGQGLRLIYYSQIVNDFQKGDIAEGYSVSREKKESFPLTVTSAQKNPTAFYLCASSIRGSQQDQPQHFGDGTRLSIL.

The V gene is TRBV20-1, the J gene TRBJ2-3; TCRdb calls TRBD2, which cannot be checked without DNA. Germline loops: CDR1 DFQATT, CDR2 SNEGSKA (reference sequence). The CDR3 runs 14 residues. CDR3 loop: CSASSSGVTDTQYF.

V and J are TRBV20-1 and TRBJ1-1; without DNA, the TCRdb call of TRBD1 cannot be checked. This CDR3 is built from 13 residues. Germline CDR1 is DFQATT and CDR2 is SNEGSKA (reference sequence). The CDR3: CSASPYRETEAFF.

This chain connects TRBV20-1 to TRBJ1-2; TCRdb designates TRBD1, a call that cannot be tested without DNA. Germline V gene sequence: CDR1 DFQATT, CDR2 SNEGSKA (reference sequence). There are 14 residues in the CDR3. The CDR3 spells CSARVAGTGVGYTF.

This CDR3 reads CASRRTSGGAETQYF. The chain has TRBV28 and TRBJ2-3; TCRdb gives TRBD2 as the D gene, but with no DNA this cannot be confirmed. Germline V gives CDR1 MDHEN, CDR2 SYDVKM. The CDR3 has 15 amino acids.

The chain is built from TRBV9 and TRBJ2-5; TCRdb's D call, TRBD2, is unchecked because there is no DNA. Germline loops: CDR1 SGDLS, CDR2 YYNGEE. The CDR3 consists of 15 residues. CDR3 in amino acids: CASSVNPLAGGTQYF.

The chain joins TRBV7-7 to TRBJ2-5; TCRdb indicates TRBD2, and absent DNA this call remains unverified. Germline V lookup: CDR1 SSHAT, CDR2 FNYEAQ (reference sequence). The CDR3 sequence is 17 residues long. The CDR3 reads CASSPLQASGGPETQYF.

This chain connects TRBV11-2 to TRBJ2-1; TCRdb picks TRBD1, but there is no DNA to check that call. The CDR3 has 15 amino acids. Germline CDR1 is SGHAT and CDR2 is FQNNGV. The CDR3 loop is CASSLWGADYNEQFF.

This chain joins TRBV27 and TRBJ2-7; lacking DNA, the TRBD2 call made by TCRdb goes unchecked. The CDR3 runs to 17 residues. Germline-derived CDR1 and CDR2 are MNHEY and SMNVEV (reference sequence). CDR3: CASSLSMGLAGAGEQYF.

V usage is TRBV7-8 and J usage is TRBJ2-7; TCRdb gives TRBD2 as the D gene, but with no DNA this cannot be confirmed. CDR3 length equals 14 residues. Germline-derived CDR1 and CDR2 are SGHVS and FQNEAQ. This CDR3 is CASSPPLRSYEQYF. Full variable domain (missing parts from reference TRBV7-8 and TRBJ2-7): GAGVSQSPRYKVAKRGQDVALRCDPISGHVSLFWYQQALGQGPEFLTYFQNEAQLDKSGLPSDRFFAERPEGSVSTLKIQRTQQEDSAVYLCASSPPLRSYEQYFGPGTRLTVT.

The genes are TRBV2 and TRBJ2-6; no DNA is available, so the TRBD1 call from TCRdb remains unchecked. Germline loops: CDR1 SNHLY, CDR2 FYNNEI. This CDR3 region has 17 residues. The CDR3 spells CASSRDREFSGANVLTF.

The genes are TRBV18 and TRBJ2-1. There are 14 residues in the CDR3. The germline V gene has CDR1 KGHSH and CDR2 LQKENI. CDR3: CASSPGQQLNEQFF.

The chain employs TRBV27 and TRBJ2-7; TCRdb lists TRBD1, though no DNA is available to test this call. Germline CDR1 MNHEY, CDR2 SMNVEV (reference sequence). The length of the CDR3 is 13 residues. The CDR3 region is CASWDGGSYEQYF.

V is TRBV7-8 and J is TRBJ2-3; the D gene TCRdb calls, TRBD2, cannot be checked with no DNA. CDR1 SGHVS and CDR2 FQNEAQ come from the germline V gene. The CDR3 length is 18 residues. The CDR3 sequence: CASSLAGGGTPSTDTQYF.

CDR3 residues: CASSSGQGISGELFF. The rearrangement joins TRBV5-4 to TRBJ2-2; TCRdb's D gene call, TRBD1, goes unchecked for lack of DNA. The CDR3 length is 15 residues. Germline V gene lookup returns CDR1 SGHNT and CDR2 YYREEE (reference sequence).

The V and J genes are TRBV12-3 or TRBV12-4 and TRBJ1-2. The CDR3 extends over 12 amino acids. The CDR3 is CASTEQDYGYTF.

The chain couples TRBV4-3 to TRBJ2-1; absent DNA, TCRdb's TRBD1 call cannot be checked. Germline loops: CDR1 LGHNA, CDR2 YSLEER. CDR3 length: 17 amino acids. CDR3 protein: CASSQDPGTEAYNEQFF.

The chain couples TRBV7-9 to TRBJ2-2; the D call of TRBD2 rests on TCRdb alone, since no DNA is present to check it. Germline V gene sequence: CDR1 SEHNR, CDR2 FQNEAQ (reference sequence). CDR3 length: 17 residues. CDR3 protein: CASSSGWEPSYSGELFF.

The genes are TRBV5-1 and TRBJ2-3; TCRdb lists TRBD1, though no DNA is available to test this call. This CDR3 has 16 amino acids. Germline CDR1 and CDR2: SGHRS and YFSETQ. The CDR3 sequence is CASSHRGRGGTDTQYF.

The chain employs TRBV5-1 and TRBJ2-1; TCRdb's D call, TRBD2, is unchecked because there is no DNA. This CDR3 contains 16 residues. Germline assignment: CDR1 SGHRS and CDR2 YFSETQ. The CDR3 sequence: CASSRGTSGTYNEQFF.